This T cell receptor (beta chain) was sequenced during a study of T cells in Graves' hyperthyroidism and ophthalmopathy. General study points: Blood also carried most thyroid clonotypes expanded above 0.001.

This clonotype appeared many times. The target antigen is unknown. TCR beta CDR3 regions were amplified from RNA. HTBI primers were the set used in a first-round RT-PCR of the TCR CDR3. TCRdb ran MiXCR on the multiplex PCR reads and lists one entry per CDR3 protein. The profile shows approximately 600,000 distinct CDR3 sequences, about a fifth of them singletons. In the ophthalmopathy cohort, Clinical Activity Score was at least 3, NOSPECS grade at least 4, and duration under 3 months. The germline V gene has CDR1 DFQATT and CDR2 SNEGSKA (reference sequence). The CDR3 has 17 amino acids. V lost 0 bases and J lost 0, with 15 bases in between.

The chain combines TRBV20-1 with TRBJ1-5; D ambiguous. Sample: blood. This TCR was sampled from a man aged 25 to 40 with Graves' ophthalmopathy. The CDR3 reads CSARDPRSLDSNQPQHF. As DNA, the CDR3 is TGCAGTGCTAGAGATCCCCGGAGTTTGGATAGCAATCAGCCCCAGCATTTT.